This TCR beta chain was retrieved from a study of OX40 agonist ivuxolimab in advanced cancers. Germline values: CDR1 SGHVS, CDR2 FNYEAQ. Trimming removed 4 bases at V and 7 bases at J, with 7 bases between. The length of the CDR3 is 12 residues. TCRdb's table, derived via immunoSEQ multiplex PCR, lists solely in-frame clones and lacks some. Of 100,000 or so clones listed, roughly 91% are singletons. The J gene is TRBJ2-2, the V gene TRBV7-6, with no clear D. The sample here was CD4+ or CD8+ T cells sorted from blood, taken in a trial of the OX40 agonist ivuxolimab. This receptor was identified in an adult with an advanced solid tumor such as melanoma, head and neck, liver or kidney cancer. The CDR3 nucleotides read TGTGCCAGCAGCTCCATAGGCGGGGAGCTGTTTTTT. Translating gives CASSSIGGELFF.